Here is one T cell receptor beta chain with its context. Its antigen is still unknown. Per-base qualities were not stored, and no clone one base away is much larger. This sample is drawn from a study of T cell responses to AZD1222 COVID-19 vaccine (dated by TCRdb to the early 2020s). For the wider study: AZD1222 recipients with second doses at about 4 weeks or about 12 weeks were pooled, because spike-specific TCR depth and breadth did not differ between schedules. TCR sequencing covered over 230 trial participants: 200 to 220 given two doses of AZD1222 and 26 given two doses of MenACWY control vaccine. Trial participants were enrolled by age into 18-55, 56-69 and 70-plus year subgroups, with around 150, 28 and 57 TCR-sequenced participants respectively.

Beyond this particular receptor, the publication reports: Nearly half of unique spike-specific TCRs reportedly recognized epitopes outside regions mutated in the B.1.351 and B.1.1.7 variants. Most participants were white British and females outnumbered males, and the authors suggested that clonal diversity may have been underestimated. The 56-69-year group was small, and its depth increase did not reach significance, likely because of low power. CD4 TCRs associated with the vaccine covered the entire spike protein, and the dominant responses were in regions 160-218 and 743-854. After two AZD1222 doses, both the breadth and the depth of spike-specific TCRs were significantly higher than at day 0 and than in MenACWY recipients. Conclusions about previously exposed vaccinees are limited, since just six or seven AZD1222 recipients were seropositive for SARS-CoV-2 at baseline. Because no day 14 peak-response samples were available, repertoires were characterized only after the peak T cell response.

The CDR3 regions of human TCRbeta chains were subjected to immunosequencing. The paper's processing steps were these. TCRs in the repertoires were matched against a reference library of SARS-CoV-2-specific TCRs that had been generated with the MIRA antigen-specificity platform. Breadth meant the fraction of unique TCRs that were SARS-CoV-2-associated, whereas depth meant the fraction of total T cells that were SARS-CoV-2-associated. Using the MIRA data, each spike-specific TCR was assigned both to the spike region to which the TCR was reactive and to a CD4 or CD8 class. Log10-transformed breadth and depth values were compared by one-way ANOVA with Sidak's multiple comparisons tests. In its TCRdb copy, this immuneACCESS table keeps in-frame sequences only and misses some clones. Where compared with another copy, unresolved V genes explain less than half of these, and the others have no known cause. V and J calls and clone size are copied from that table; D and trimming were computed from the DNA. This sample comprises about 57,000 clones, approximately 84% of them detected only once. Over 15% of the sample belongs to the ten largest clones.

This specimen's time point label, interpreted: baseline before first vaccination. The vaccinee samples were drawn from two UK trials, COV001 and COV002, one of which was a single-blind randomized controlled phase 2/3 trial testing AZD1222 (ChAdOx1 nCoV-19) in healthy adults. For TCRbeta chain sequencing, PBMC samples from trial participants were taken at day 0 and at day 28 after the second dose. The CDR3 starts with the cysteine, ends with the phenylalanine, and has 14 residues. Only CDR3 DNA is held: 42 bases, read in frame from base 1. CDR1 and CDR2, looked up from the germline V gene, are KGHDR and SFDVKD. Between the V and J ends, shortened by 5 bases and 3 bases respectively, the junction contains 10 bases.

The chain links TRBV24-1 with TRBJ2-1, with the D gene not confidently named. The specimen was peripheral blood, collected on day 0 of AZD1222 vaccination. The sequence derives from an adult in good health. The DNA sequence follows: TGTGCCACCAGTGGAAGTCTGCTCTACAATGAGCAGTTCTTC. This translates into CATSGSLLYNEQFF.